Sequencing of this T cell receptor (beta chain) was carried out in a study of response to subunit inactivated influenza vaccine. Each CDR3 protein is one row after TCRdb ran MiXCR on the RT-PCR reads. Among 550,000 to 650,000 distinct CDR3 sequences, 12% were seen once, and the ten largest hold roughly 10%. Points from the study as a whole: The authors suggested that few new T cells are recruited per seasonal influenza vaccination.

Germline CDR1 is DFQATT and CDR2 is SNEGSKA (reference sequence). The CDR3 runs to 14 residues. V lost 5 bases to trimming and J lost 1 base, with 13 bases between them. Regarding this clonotype: Its antigen is unidentified.

The chain couples TRBV20-1 to TRBJ2-3; D is perhaps TRBD2 (6 bases). The TCR originated in a man between 50 and 59 years old who received an inactivated influenza vaccine. The sequenced sample was PBMCs from blood, obtained on the day of vaccination. CDR3 in DNA: TGCAGTGCTGCCAAAGGGACTGGCACAGATACGCAGTATTTT. This gives the protein CSAAKGTGTDTQYF.